The 24 T cell receptor beta chains below all came from one sample that was sequenced in a study of a mutant IDH1 vaccine in newly diagnosed glioma (TCRdb year 2021). The library was generated by the immunoSEQ multiplex PCR assay. TCRdb retrieved this table from immuneACCESS and kept in-frame rearrangements only. Not all clones are present; in checked studies, unresolved V genes account for under half, and no reason is known for the remainder. The sample table shows 25,000 to 35,000 clones, and more than 80% are seen once. The ten most abundant clones make up roughly a fifth of the sample. For these TCRs, the target antigens are not known. The meaning of the sample's time point label: week 5, during vaccination. Each vaccine dose was 300 ug of a 20-mer mutant IDH1 peptide in Montanide, given subcutaneously with topical imiquimod. Specimen: PBMCs, collected from a glioma patient whose treatment included an IDH1 peptide vaccine. The receptor source for this set is a man in his late teens or twenties with glioma.

V usage is TRBV5-5 and J usage is TRBJ2-7, with no clear D. V shed 1 base and J shed 2 bases, with 13 bases lying between them. In germline, CDR1 is SGHKS, CDR2 YYEKEE (reference sequence). This CDR3 is built from 15 residues. CDR3 sequence: CASSLSLHYPYEQYF. CDR3 sequence (DNA): TGTGCCAGCAGCTTGTCCCTTCACTACCCCTACGAGCAGTACTTC. The full variable domain, rest sourced from reference TRBV5-5 and TRBJ2-7, is DAGVTQSPTHLIKTRGQQVTLRCSPISGHKSVSWYQQVLGQGPQFIFQYYEKEERGRGNFPDRFSARQFPNYSSELNVNALLLGDSALYLCASSLSLHYPYEQYFGPGTRLTVT.

V usage is TRBV7-2 and J usage is TRBJ2-7; 10 positions agree with TRBD2. The CDR3 contains 15 residues. In germline, CDR1 is SGHTA, CDR2 FQGNSA. Trimming at V came to 0 bases and at J to 5 bases, leaving 4 bases not matched to a gene. This CDR3 is CASSLAIAGGNEQYF. The CDR3 bases are TGTGCCAGCAGCTTAGCGATAGCGGGAGGAAACGAGCAGTACTTC.

This clone was detected only once. This chain joins TRBV5-1 and TRBJ2-7; TRBD1 might be the D (5 bases). This CDR3 region has 13 residues. V lost 5 bases and J lost 0, with 9 bases in between. The germline gives CDR1 SGHRS, CDR2 YFSETQ. The CDR3 DNA reads as TGCGCCAGCAGAAGACAGAACTCCTACGAGCAGTACTTC. Translated, it gives CASRRQNSYEQYF.

This clone has just one count. The rearrangement joins TRBV5-1 to TRBJ2-7; 8 positions match TRBD1. CDR3 size: 14 residues. From germline, CDR1 is SGHRS and CDR2 YFSETQ. V trimming: 5 bases; J trimming: 5 bases; junction bases outside the gene matches: 9. The CDR3 is CASRPMTGVDEQYF. The CDR3 region has the DNA TGCGCCAGCAGGCCGATGACAGGGGTGGACGAGCAGTACTTC.

The chain has TRBV29-1 and TRBJ2-6, with unresolved D. V was trimmed by 5 bases and J by 0 bases, leaving 5 bases between them. This CDR3 has 13 amino acids. In germline, CDR1 is SQVTM, CDR2 ANQGSEA. The CDR3 spells CSVRASGANVLTF. The CDR3 coding sequence is TGCAGCGTTCGAGCCTCTGGGGCCAACGTCCTGACTTTC.

The chain links TRBV7-2 to TRBJ2-1, with 8 bases aligning to TRBD2. CDR1 is SGHTA and CDR2 is FQGNSA in the germline V gene. Trimming at V came to 5 bases and at J to 10 bases, leaving 7 bases not matched to a gene. There are 13 residues in the CDR3. CDR3 nucleotide sequence: TGTGCCAGCAGCCCAGCGGTAGCGGGAGAGCAGTTCTTC. Translating it yields CASSPAVAGEQFF.

The chain employs TRBV28 and TRBJ1-1; D is possibly TRBD1 (5 bases). V was pared by 4 bases and J by 0 bases, with 18 bases between. The length of the CDR3 is 17 residues. Germline lookup yields CDR1 MDHEN and CDR2 SYDVKM. The CDR3 DNA reads as TGTGCCAGCAGTTCCACCACCCAAGGGGCCATGAACACTGAAGCTTTCTTT. Translating gives CASSSTTQGAMNTEAFF.

The J gene is TRBJ1-5, the V gene TRBV5-1; TRBD1 matches 9 bases. Germline lookup yields CDR1 SGHRS and CDR2 YFSETQ. This CDR3 contains 15 residues. V dropped 2 bases and J dropped 4; count of bases not matched to a gene: 4. CDR3 in amino acids: CASSLGQGLNQPQHF. In DNA, the CDR3 is TGCGCCAGCAGCTTAGGACAGGGGCTGAATCAGCCCCAGCATTTT.

The chain joins TRBV28 to TRBJ2-1, with 7 bases fitting TRBD1. This CDR3 is 15 amino acids long. Germline-derived CDR1 and CDR2 are MDHEN and SYDVKM. V lost 4 bases to trimming and J lost 2 bases; unmatched junction nucleotides: 5. The CDR3 reads CASSSTGEAYNEQFF. CDR3 bases: TGTGCCAGCAGTTCCACAGGGGAAGCCTACAATGAGCAGTTCTTC.

The chain couples TRBV6-1 to TRBJ1-2; 10 bases match TRBD1. CDR3 length equals 15 residues. Germline CDR1 is MNHNS and CDR2 is SASEGT. Losses at the gene ends were 2 bases for V and 5 bases for J; bases not matched to a gene: 5. The CDR3 spells CASSEIDRGLYGYTF. CDR3 nucleotides: TGTGCCAGCAGTGAAATAGACAGGGGGCTATATGGCTACACCTTC.

V is TRBV19 and J is TRBJ2-3; D call uncertain. The CDR3 sequence is 12 residues long. Per germline, CDR1 LNHDA and CDR2 SQIVND (reference sequence). Between the trimmed V and J ends, which lost 1 base and 1 base, there was a span of 0 bases. DNA of the CDR3: TGTGCCAGTAGTATAGGCACAGATACGCAGTATTTT. This sequence encodes CASSIGTDTQYF. The full variable domain, rest sourced from reference TRBV19 and TRBJ2-3, is DGGITQSPKYLFRKEGQNVTLSCEQNLNHDAMYWYRQDPGQGLRLIYYSQIVNDFQKGDIAEGYSVSREKKESFPLTVTSAQKNPTAFYLCASSIGTDTQYFGPGTRLTVL.

The rearrangement joins TRBV4-2 to TRBJ2-1, with TRBD2 matching over 14 bases. The V gene end was trimmed by 1 base and the J gene end by 8 bases; junction bases not matched to a gene: 4. The germline V gene has CDR1 LGHNA and CDR2 YNFKEQ. There are 16 residues in the CDR3. The CDR3 reads CASSQGLAGGPDEQFF. The CDR3 DNA reads TGTGCCAGCAGCCAAGGACTAGCGGGAGGGCCCGATGAGCAGTTCTTC.

The chain is built from TRBV27 and TRBJ2-1; possible D gene TRBD2, 5 bases. Trimming took off 8 bases at V and 4 bases at J, with 15 bases between the two ends. The germline V gene encodes CDR1 MNHEY and CDR2 SMNVEV (reference sequence). This CDR3 comprises 14 residues. The CDR3 spells CASRHPRGYNEQFF. In DNA form, the CDR3 reads TGTGCCAGCCGACATCCCCGGGGTTACAATGAGCAGTTCTTC.

A few counts support this clone. V gene TRBV10-1 combines with J gene TRBJ2-1; the match to TRBD2 covers 8 bases. Trimming removed 3 bases from V and 8 bases from J; junction bases left unmatched: 6. The CDR3 extends over 14 amino acids. Germline V gene data show CDR1 as WNHNN and CDR2 as SYGVQD (reference sequence). The CDR3 loop is CASSESGSGDEQFF. The CDR3 region has the DNA TGCGCCAGCAGTGAAAGCGGGAGTGGCGATGAGCAGTTCTTC.

This chain joins TRBV12-5 and TRBJ2-1; TRBD2 aligns across 7 bases. CDR3 length equals 14 residues. Germline V gene lookup returns CDR1 LGHNT and CDR2 FRNRAP. Trimming at V came to 6 bases and at J to 8 bases, leaving 10 bases not matched to a gene. The CDR3 DNA reads TGTGCTAGTGGCCGCCGGACTAGAGGGGATGAGCAGTTCTTC. The encoded protein is CASGRRTRGDEQFF.

The chain recombines TRBV6-1 with TRBJ1-5, with no clear D. The V and J ends lost 5 bases and 6 bases respectively, with 17 bases between them. The CDR3 spans 15 residues. Looked up from germline, CDR1 is MNHNS and CDR2 is SASEGT. The DNA for the CDR3 is TGTGCCAGCAGTAATCCTAAGAGGGTACGTCAGCCCCAGCATTTT. Protein product: CASSNPKRVRQPQHF.

The chain is built from TRBV6-5 and TRBJ1-2; D is perhaps TRBD1 (6 bases). The CDR3 runs 14 residues. The germline V gene encodes CDR1 MNHEY and CDR2 SVGAGI. Trimming cost V 5 bases and J 3 bases, with 13 bases left between them. The CDR3 sequence is CASSERQAYYGYTF. The CDR3 DNA sequence: TGTGCCAGCAGTGAGAGACAGGCCTACTATGGCTACACCTTC.

This clone was seen a handful of times. This chain connects TRBV6-6 to TRBJ1-1; maybe TRBD1 (6 bases). The CDR3 has 14 residues. From germline, CDR1 is MNHNY and CDR2 SVGAGI (reference sequence). Trimming cost V 5 bases and J 0 bases, with 10 bases left between them. The CDR3, as DNA: TGTGCCAGCAGTCTAGGACAGATGAACACTGAAGCTTTCTTT. As protein: CASSLGQMNTEAFF.

J is TRBJ2-2 and V is TRBV7-9, with 8 bases matching TRBD1. J lost 0 bases, V lost 3 bases, and 12 bases had no gene match. The length of the CDR3 is 19 residues. The germline V gene has CDR1 SEHNR and CDR2 FQNEAQ (reference sequence). The DNA of the CDR3 is TGTGCCAGCAGCTTTGTCCCGGGACAGGCGCCGGCGAACACCGGGGAGCTGTTTTTT. This encodes CASSFVPGQAPANTGELFF.

V gene TRBV5-4 combines with J gene TRBJ2-2; 8 bases match TRBD2. Per the germline V gene, CDR1 is SGHNT and CDR2 is YYREEE (reference sequence). This CDR3 has 16 residues. Trimming removed 2 bases from V and 1 base from J; junction bases left unmatched: 4. CDR3 DNA sequence: TGTGCCAGCAGCTTAGGGAGCGGGAGGAACACCGGGGAGCTGTTTTTT. Translating it yields CASSLGSGRNTGELFF.

J is TRBJ1-2 and V is TRBV9; D uncertain. V was trimmed by 0 bases and J by 3 bases, leaving 12 bases between them. CDR1 is SGDLS, CDR2 YYNGEE, per germline. The CDR3 contains 15 residues. The CDR3 sequence is CASSVGAGRDYGYTF. The CDR3, as DNA: TGTGCCAGCAGCGTAGGGGCAGGAAGAGACTATGGCTACACCTTC. The variable domain in full, completed from reference TRBV9 and TRBJ1-2, reads DSGVTQTPKHLITATGQRVTLRCSPRSGDLSVYWYQQSLDQGLQFLIQYYNGEERAKGNILERFSAQQFPDLHSELNLSSLELGDSALYFCASSVGAGRDYGYTFGSGTRLTVV.

The rearrangement joins TRBV30 to TRBJ2-6; TRBD2 is a possible D gene (5 bases). There are 17 residues in the CDR3. The germline gives CDR1 GTSNPN, CDR2 SVGIG (reference sequence). Trimming removed 1 base from V and 4 bases from J, with 17 bases in between. CDR3 nucleotides: TGTGCCTGGAGTGACTACCCCAAAGCGGCCGGGGCCAACGTCCTGACTTTC. As protein: CAWSDYPKAAGANVLTF.

V and J are TRBV6-5 and TRBJ2-7; the match to TRBD2 covers 7 bases. Trimming took 4 bases from V and 3 from J; bases not matched to a gene: 3. CDR1 and CDR2 from the germline V gene are MNHEY and SVGAGI. The CDR3 has 13 residues. CDR3 in amino acids: CASSSGTNYEQYF. Here the CDR3 DNA reads TGTGCCAGCAGTTCCGGGACTAACTACGAGCAGTACTTC.

On this clone itself: This same CDR3 is encoded by further DNA sequences in the sample. The chain has TRBV18 and TRBJ1-1; TRBD1 is a possible D gene (5 bases). Trimming shortened V by 6 bases and J by 0 bases, and 11 bases separated the two germline ends. This CDR3 is 14 amino acids long. In germline, CDR1 is KGHSH, CDR2 LQKENI. DNA of the CDR3: TGTGCCAGCTCCCGGGGGACCGTGAACACTGAAGCTTTCTTT. This gives the protein CASSRGTVNTEAFF.